This record concerns one T cell receptor beta chain sequence. In this sample, this clonotype turned up many times. Its antigen is still unknown. No qualities accompany the bases; no much larger clone lies one base away. Two rounds of multiplex PCR were performed to amplify the TCR beta CDR3 region from genomic DNA. The first PCR round used primers specific to each TRBV and TRBJ gene, and the primer sequences were filed in Chinese patent CN105087789A. Universal primers were used in the second PCR round. The Roche High Pure PCR Template Preparation Kit was used to extract genomic DNA from the frozen PBMCs. Paired-end sequencing with 151 bp reads was performed on the libraries using an Illumina HiSeq 3000. The study's own analysis went as follows. CutAdapt was used to remove raw reads lacking the multiplex PCR primer sequences. PEAR was used to merge high-quality paired reads into contigs. By alignment to reference sequences, MiXCR assigned TRB V, D and J gene segments to each contig. CDR3 sequences were clustered by base quality and sequence similarity to remove sequencing errors. Shannon entropy normalized by the natural log of productive TCR sequence number was used as the measure of diversity. Clonality was computed as one minus the ratio of Shannon entropy to the natural log of the number of unique clonotypes. The Youden index of ROC curves was used to select progression-free survival cut-offs for repertoire metrics, and analyses were performed in R 3.5.3. In-frame beta chains were kept once TCRdb had trimmed the public reads at Q25 with fastp and called clones with MiXCR. Rows matching on CDR3 protein sequence are summarized as one entry with the most common DNA and genes. Here the V and J calls rest on TCRdb's processing, not on the authors' analysis. This sample is represented by approximately 26,000 distinct CDR3 sequences; around 39% of them were singletons. 20% to 25% of the sample is taken by the ten largest.

CDR1 SGHRS and CDR2 YFSETQ are derived from the germline V gene. Trimming takes 6 bases from V and 6 bases from J, and the germline ends sit 12 bases apart. Spanning cysteine to phenylalanine, the CDR3 consists of 13 amino acids. The kept DNA is CDR3 alone, 39 bases in frame from the first base. This entry belongs to a study of prognosis after radiotherapy for stage I lung cancer (dated by TCRdb to the early 2020s). Regarding the research as a whole: Between April 2018 and January 2019, about 20 stage I NSCLC patients were enrolled in Nanjing, China. Some 13 cases involved newly diagnosed primary stage I lung tumors, and a few involved oligometastatic NSCLC subsequent to surgical resection of the primary tumor. Every patient was deemed medically inoperable, over 10 because of comorbidities and over 5 because they refused surgery. The cohort included approximately 13 men and more than 5 women, with a median age of around 70 years and a range of roughly 53 to 85 years. Squamous cell carcinoma histology was identified in 6 to 8 patients, and adenocarcinoma histology was identified in around 13 patients. SBRT was given in 3 to 5 fractions with a biologically effective dose of at least 100 Gy, using image-guided IMRT or VMAT. No patient received concurrent therapy alongside SBRT. About 20% of the 19 patients developed distant metastases after SBRT, at a median of about 7 months; the other 15 showed no significant progression. The study profiled peripheral blood TCR beta repertoires from stage I NSCLC patients before and after stereotactic body radiotherapy and related them to distant failure. The study took one blood sample before SBRT and one after SBRT from each of 20 or so patients and sequenced all 40 or so samples. The paper's findings and limits, for the study overall: Post-SBRT Shannon entropy and its change from baseline were lower in patients who developed distant metastases; baseline Shannon entropy was not associated with metastases. Limitations of the study included a small cohort and short follow-up, and the study findings need independent validation. Differences by metastasis status were reportedly seen in TRBV and TRBJ usage frequencies, involving two V genes at baseline and, after SBRT, roughly nine V genes and two J genes. After SBRT, the number of unique TCR clones decreased (median about 9,900 before versus fewer than 7,500 after; Wilcoxon paired P=0.011). None of the reported P values were adjusted for multiple comparisons. Whether the expanded TCR clones were tumor-specific was not determined.

All patients had node-negative disease on CT and PET/CT, and none had a history of other malignancies or had previously received chemotherapy or radiotherapy. Roughly 5.9 milliliters of peripheral venous blood were drawn into EDTA tubes at each of two time points. PBMCs were isolated by Ficoll-Paque Plus density-gradient centrifugation. Right after collection, samples were kept at -80 degrees C until analysis. The TCR comes from a donor of 50 years or more with non-small cell lung cancer. Recombination joined TRBV5-1 with TRBJ1-4; possibly the D gene is TRBD1, per 5 matching bases. Here the sequenced sample was PBMCs, taken before or after stereotactic body radiation therapy (not recorded which). The nucleotide sequence reads TGCGCCAGCAAGAATGAGGGGTATGAAAAACTGTTTTTT. Translation gives CASKNEGYEKLFF. Outside the CDR3, residues come from the reference TRBV5-1 and TRBJ1-4 proteins, so the full variable domain is: KAGVTQTPRYLIKTRGQQVTLSCSPISGHRSVSWYQQTPGQGLQFLFEYFSETQRNKGNFPGRFSGRQFSNSRSEMNVSTLELGDSALYLCASKNEGYEKLFFGSGTQLSVL.